The 20 T cell receptor beta chains in this list originate from one sample, sequenced in a study of blood T cell repertoires in COVID-19. The table came from immunoSEQ multiplex PCR; TCRdb's copy has only in-frame clones and leaves some out. The data contain 250,000 to 300,000 clones, more than 85% of them singletons. Sequencing was carried out using peripheral blood. These receptors originate from a young man with active or convalescent COVID-19.

V is TRBV9 and J is TRBJ2-2; TRBD2 might be the D (6 bases). Germline V gives CDR1 SGDLS, CDR2 YYNGEE. CDR3 length equals 16 residues. V was cut by 0 bases and J by 3 bases, with 12 bases left in between. DNA of the CDR3: TGTGCCAGCAGCGTAGGGGACGGGGGAGACACCGGGGAGCTGTTTTTT. It translates to CASSVGDGGDTGELFF. Filled out from reference TRBV9 and TRBJ2-2, the complete variable domain reads DSGVTQTPKHLITATGQRVTLRCSPRSGDLSVYWYQQSLDQGLQFLIQYYNGEERAKGNILERFSAQQFPDLHSELNLSSLELGDSALYFCASSVGDGGDTGELFFGEGSRLTVL.

V gene TRBV12-3 or TRBV12-4 combines with J gene TRBJ1-1; D gene unclear. Trimming pared 7 bases from V and 0 bases from J, leaving 6 bases between. The CDR3 is made up of 12 amino acids. The CDR3 nucleotides read TGTGCCAGCAAACTCATGAACACTGAAGCTTTCTTT. Protein product: CASKLMNTEAFF.

The chain couples TRBV2 to TRBJ1-2; D perhaps matches TRBD1 (6 bases). Germline V gives CDR1 SNHLY, CDR2 FYNNEI. V shed 2 bases and J shed 4 bases, with 8 bases lying between them. There are 13 residues in the CDR3. In DNA form, the CDR3 reads TGTGCCAGCAGTGAAAGGGGGAGCTATGGCTACACCTTC. It codes for CASSERGSYGYTF.

This clone was recorded once. The chain uses TRBV19 and TRBJ2-7, with D hard to call. Per the germline V gene, CDR1 is LNHDA and CDR2 is SQIVND (reference sequence). The CDR3 consists of 15 residues. Trimming shortened V by 2 bases and J by 0 bases, and 11 bases separated the two germline ends. The CDR3, as DNA: TGTGCCAGTAGTATAATTGCCGGAGCCTCCTACGAGCAGTACTTC. This gives the protein CASSIIAGASYEQYF. The whole variable domain, filled in from reference TRBV19 and TRBJ2-7, reads DGGITQSPKYLFRKEGQNVTLSCEQNLNHDAMYWYRQDPGQGLRLIYYSQIVNDFQKGDIAEGYSVSREKKESFPLTVTSAQKNPTAFYLCASSIIAGASYEQYFGPGTRLTVT.

V usage is TRBV3-1 (or the pseudogene TRBV3-2) and J usage is TRBJ1-4; no reliable D call. With 2 bases removed from V and 7 bases from J, the gap between germline ends came to 11 bases. Germline CDR1 LGHDT, CDR2 YNNKEL (reference sequence). This CDR3 comprises 14 residues. This CDR3 is CASSQTITPEKLFF. The DNA for the CDR3 is TGTGCCAGCAGCCAAACCATAACTCCTGAAAAACTGTTTTTT.

V and J are TRBV16 and TRBJ1-1; TRBD1 aligns across 8 bases. Unmatched junction bases numbered 5, after V lost 5 bases and J lost 3 bases. Germline assignment: CDR1 KGHSY and CDR2 FQNENV. The CDR3 totals 14 residues. CDR3 region: CASSLQGGDTEAFF. The CDR3 nucleotides are TGTGCCAGCAGCTTACAGGGGGGGGACACTGAAGCTTTCTTT.

Note on this clone: Other DNA variants within this sample encode the same CDR3. The rearrangement uses TRBV5-1 and TRBJ2-7; 9 nucleotides match TRBD1. V lost 4 bases and J lost 7; bases outside the gene matches: 9. There are 14 residues in the CDR3. Germline CDR1 is SGHRS and CDR2 is YFSETQ. CDR3 residues: CASSTTGGTREQYF. The CDR3, as DNA: TGCGCCAGCAGCACCACAGGGGGCACGAGGGAGCAGTACTTC. The entire variable domain, with the rest obtained from reference TRBV5-1 and TRBJ2-7, is as follows: KAGVTQTPRYLIKTRGQQVTLSCSPISGHRSVSWYQQTPGQGLQFLFEYFSETQRNKGNFPGRFSGRQFSNSRSEMNVSTLELGDSALYLCASSTTGGTREQYFGPGTRLTVT.

The J gene is TRBJ2-1, the V gene TRBV14; no clear D gene. Between the trimmed V and J ends, which lost 0 bases and 3 bases, there was a span of 9 bases. The CDR3 length is 15 residues. Germline V lookup: CDR1 SGHDN, CDR2 FVKESK. CDR3 sequence (DNA): TGTGCCAGCAGCCAAGATCTCGGAGTCTACAATGAGCAGTTCTTC. It is translated as CASSQDLGVYNEQFF.

The rearrangement uses TRBV5-5 and TRBJ1-1; possible D gene TRBD1, 5 bases. Trimming left V 4 bases short and J 5 bases short, with 15 bases between. There are 14 residues in the CDR3. From germline, CDR1 is SGHKS and CDR2 YYEKEE (reference sequence). CDR3 sequence: CASSHGGIGTEAFF. DNA of the CDR3: TGTGCCAGCAGCCACGGGGGAATTGGGACTGAAGCTTTCTTT.

This rearrangement joins TRBV2 to TRBJ1-2, with 7 bases aligning to TRBD1. The CDR3 contains 14 residues. Germline V gene sequence: CDR1 SNHLY, CDR2 FYNNEI. V shed 4 bases and J 7 bases; nucleotides not matched to a gene: 9. CDR3 region: CASSAPGTVTGYTF. CDR3 in DNA: TGTGCCAGCAGTGCACCCGGGACAGTGACTGGCTACACCTTC.

The gene calls are TRBV9 and TRBJ2-7; maybe TRBD1 (5 bases). The CDR3 consists of 14 residues. Trimming stripped 4 bases from V and 8 bases from J, with 19 bases between. Germline CDR1 is SGDLS and CDR2 is YYNGEE. Here the CDR3 reads CASSLNLGQGKQYF. The CDR3 DNA reads as TGTGCCAGCAGCCTCAATCTGGGGCAGGGCAAGCAGTACTTC.

CDR3 protein: CASSVLGQGGADTQYF. Here the CDR3 DNA reads TGTGCCAGCAGCGTCTTGGGACAGGGGGGGGCAGATACGCAGTATTTT. This chain links TRBV9 with TRBJ2-3; 11 bases agree with TRBD1. The germline V gene has CDR1 SGDLS and CDR2 YYNGEE. V lost 2 bases and J lost 4; bases outside the gene matches: 6. The CDR3 has 16 amino acids.

This clone was counted only a few times. The rearrangement uses TRBV19 and TRBJ2-1; TRBD2 matches at 9 bases. Germline trimming cut 9 bases from V and 5 bases from J; bases unmatched to any gene: 23. Germline lookup yields CDR1 LNHDA and CDR2 SQIVND (reference sequence). This CDR3 has 19 residues. CDR3 in amino acids: CASNGLRGSAGGLDNEQFF. The CDR3 DNA reads as TGTGCCAGCAACGGGCTGAGGGGATCAGCGGGAGGCTTAGACAATGAGCAGTTCTTC. Full variable domain (rest looked up from reference TRBV19 and TRBJ2-1): DGGITQSPKYLFRKEGQNVTLSCEQNLNHDAMYWYRQDPGQGLRLIYYSQIVNDFQKGDIAEGYSVSREKKESFPLTVTSAQKNPTAFYLCASNGLRGSAGGLDNEQFFGPGTRLTVL.

V gene TRBV28 combines with J gene TRBJ1-4; a weak D match, TRBD1 (5 bases). Deletions cut 5 bases from V and 8 bases from J, with 15 bases between. Germline loops: CDR1 MDHEN, CDR2 SYDVKM. CDR3 size: 14 residues. The CDR3 region has the DNA TGTGCCAGCAGTGAGGAGGGGCAGCGGGAAAAACTGTTTTTT. It is translated as CASSEEGQREKLFF.

This chain connects TRBV19 to TRBJ2-3; D ambiguous. V lost 5 bases, J lost 8 bases, and 14 bases lay in between. Germline V gives CDR1 LNHDA, CDR2 SQIVND (reference sequence). The CDR3 loop spans 13 amino acids. This chain's CDR3 is CASSDSLVTTQYF. CDR3 nucleotides: TGTGCCAGTAGTGACTCGCTGGTAACTACGCAGTATTTT.

The genes are TRBV27 and TRBJ1-5; 7 bases map to TRBD1. V shed 4 bases, J shed 5 bases, and the junction held 5 bases outside the gene matches. This CDR3 is 14 amino acids long. Germline V CDR1 and CDR2: MNHEY, SMNVEV (reference sequence). The CDR3 reads CASSSLTGDQPQHF. The DNA of the CDR3 is TGTGCCAGCAGTTCGTTAACAGGGGATCAGCCCCAGCATTTT.

This chain links TRBV5-1 with TRBJ2-6, with a tentative D call TRBD1 (6 bases). From germline, CDR1 is SGHRS and CDR2 YFSETQ. CDR3 size: 18 residues. V lost 2 bases, J lost 0 bases, and 15 bases lay in between. The CDR3 region has the DNA TGCGCCAGCAGCTTCTCAGGGGACGCCATCTCTGGGGCCAACGTCCTGACTTTC. This encodes CASSFSGDAISGANVLTF.

V is TRBV5-5 and J is TRBJ2-7; 7 bases map to TRBD1. The CDR3 totals 15 residues. Germline V gene lookup returns CDR1 SGHKS and CDR2 YYEKEE (reference sequence). J lost 3 bases, V lost 5 bases, and 11 bases had no gene match. Here the CDR3 reads CASRARDRSFYEQYF. In DNA form, the CDR3 reads TGTGCCAGCAGAGCTCGGGACAGATCATTCTACGAGCAGTACTTC.

This clone showed up just once. The chain uses TRBV15 and TRBJ1-6; perhaps TRBD1 as D (6 bases). Looked up from germline, CDR1 is LNHNV and CDR2 is YYDKDF (reference sequence). The CDR3 runs to 16 residues. V gave up 3 bases and J gave up 0 bases, with 9 bases separating them. CDR3 loop: CATSSDRSSYNSPLHF. CDR3 nucleotide sequence: TGTGCCACCAGCAGTGACAGGAGCTCCTATAATTCACCCCTCCACTTT.

This rearrangement joins TRBV11-2 to TRBJ1-3, with D unclear. CDR1 is SGHAT, CDR2 FQNNGV, per germline. V lost 6 bases, J lost 9 bases, and 21 bases lay in between. This CDR3 is built from 15 residues. DNA for the CDR3: TGTGCCAGCAGAAATAAAGACGAGCGGTACGGCACCATATATTTT. It translates to CASRNKDERYGTIYF.